This TCR beta chain stems from a study of beta chain features in type 1 diabetes. Findings and limits, study-wide: Within each of all four CD4+ subsets, Type 1 diabetes patients had TCRB CDR3s that were moderately but significantly shorter.

Every bit of the isolated RNA underwent reverse transcription, so sequencing read expressed TCRB transcripts. Only in-frame clones appear in the TCRdb table, and some are missing; sequencing was by immunoSEQ multiplex PCR. The data show hundreds of thousands of clones, roughly 31% seen once. A note on this clone: Its specificity is not known.

The germline V gene has CDR1 SQVTM and CDR2 ANQGSEA. CDR3 length equals 11 residues. Between the trimmed V and J ends, which lost 5 bases and 3 bases, there was a span of 4 bases. The sequence was collected from a man between 18 and 35 years old in good health. This chain uses TRBV29-1 with TRBJ2-2; no definite D call. The sequenced sample consisted of naive CD4+ T cells from blood. CDR3 amino acids: CSVTHTGELFF. CDR3 nucleotides: TGCAGCGTTACTCACACCGGGGAGCTGTTTTTT.